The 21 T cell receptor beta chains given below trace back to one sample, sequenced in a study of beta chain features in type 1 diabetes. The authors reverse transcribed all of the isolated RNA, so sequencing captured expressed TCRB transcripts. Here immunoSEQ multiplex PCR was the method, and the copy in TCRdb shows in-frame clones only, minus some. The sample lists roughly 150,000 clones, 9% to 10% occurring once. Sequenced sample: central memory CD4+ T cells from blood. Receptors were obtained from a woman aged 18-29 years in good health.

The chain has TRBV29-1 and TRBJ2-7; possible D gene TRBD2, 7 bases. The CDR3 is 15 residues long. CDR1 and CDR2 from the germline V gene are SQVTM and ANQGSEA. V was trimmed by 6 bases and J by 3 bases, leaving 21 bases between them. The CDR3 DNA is TGCAGCGTCCTTATGATCGGAGGGGGGGTCTACGAGCAGTACTTC. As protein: CSVLMIGGGVYEQYF.

The CDR3 nucleotides are TGTGCCAGCAGCCCTGAGATTACCCAGTACTTC. This gives the protein CASSPEITQYF. The chain uses TRBV5-4 and TRBJ2-5; D is ambiguous. The germline V gene has CDR1 SGHNT and CDR2 YYREEE (reference sequence). Trimming took off 4 bases at V and 8 bases at J, with 9 bases between the two ends. CDR3 length: 11 residues.

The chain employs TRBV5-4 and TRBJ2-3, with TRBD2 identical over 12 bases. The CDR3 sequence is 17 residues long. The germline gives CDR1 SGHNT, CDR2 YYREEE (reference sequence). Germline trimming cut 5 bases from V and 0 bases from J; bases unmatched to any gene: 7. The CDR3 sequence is CASSSSGGAGSTDTQYF. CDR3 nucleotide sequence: TGTGCCAGCAGTTCTAGCGGGGGGGCGGGAAGCACAGATACGCAGTATTTT.

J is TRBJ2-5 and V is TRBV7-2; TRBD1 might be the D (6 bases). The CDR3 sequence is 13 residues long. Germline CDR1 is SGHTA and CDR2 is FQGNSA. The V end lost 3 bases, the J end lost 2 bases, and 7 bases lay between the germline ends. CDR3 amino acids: CASSFTGQETQYF. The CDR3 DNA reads TGTGCCAGCAGCTTTACAGGGCAAGAGACCCAGTACTTC.

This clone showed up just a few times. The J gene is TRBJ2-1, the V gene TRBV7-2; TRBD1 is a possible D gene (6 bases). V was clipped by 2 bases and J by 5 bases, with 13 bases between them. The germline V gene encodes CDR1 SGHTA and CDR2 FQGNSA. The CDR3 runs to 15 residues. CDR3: CASSLQGTEHNEQFF. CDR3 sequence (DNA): TGTGCCAGCAGCTTACAGGGGACGGAACACAATGAGCAGTTCTTC. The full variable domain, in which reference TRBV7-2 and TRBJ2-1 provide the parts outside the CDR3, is GAGVSQSPSNKVTEKGKDVELRCDPISGHTALYWYRQSLGQGLEFLIYFQGNSAPDKSGLPSDRFSAERTGGSVSTLTIQRTQQEDSAVYLCASSLQGTEHNEQFFGPGTRLTVL.

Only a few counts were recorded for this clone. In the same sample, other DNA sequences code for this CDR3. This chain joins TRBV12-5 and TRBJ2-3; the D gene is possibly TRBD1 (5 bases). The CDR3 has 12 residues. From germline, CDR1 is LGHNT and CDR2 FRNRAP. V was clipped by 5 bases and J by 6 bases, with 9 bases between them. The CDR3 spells CASGPRVDTQYF. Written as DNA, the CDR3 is TGTGCTAGTGGTCCCAGGGTGGATACGCAGTATTTT.

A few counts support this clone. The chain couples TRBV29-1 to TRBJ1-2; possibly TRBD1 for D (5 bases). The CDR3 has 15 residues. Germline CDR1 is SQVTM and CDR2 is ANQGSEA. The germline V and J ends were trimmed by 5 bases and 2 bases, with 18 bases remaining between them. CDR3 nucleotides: TGCAGCGTTCCCGCCGACGGGGGGACCAACTATGGCTACACCTTC. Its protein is CSVPADGGTNYGYTF.

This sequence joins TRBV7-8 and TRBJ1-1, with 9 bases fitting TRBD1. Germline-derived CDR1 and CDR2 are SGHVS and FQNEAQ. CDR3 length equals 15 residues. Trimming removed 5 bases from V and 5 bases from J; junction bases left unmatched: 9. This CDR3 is CASSGDRASKTEAFF. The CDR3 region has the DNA TGTGCCAGCAGCGGGGACAGGGCCTCGAAGACTGAAGCTTTCTTT.

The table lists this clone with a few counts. The CDR3 coding sequence is TGCGCCAGCAGCGGGCTCGCAGGGCTAGGTACTGAAGCTTTCTTT. Amino acids: CASSGLAGLGTEAFF. This chain uses TRBV5-1 with TRBJ1-1; D possibly corresponds to TRBD1 (5 bases). The CDR3 extends over 15 amino acids. The germline V gene has CDR1 SGHRS and CDR2 YFSETQ. V lost 4 bases and J 5 bases, leaving 18 bases between the germline ends.

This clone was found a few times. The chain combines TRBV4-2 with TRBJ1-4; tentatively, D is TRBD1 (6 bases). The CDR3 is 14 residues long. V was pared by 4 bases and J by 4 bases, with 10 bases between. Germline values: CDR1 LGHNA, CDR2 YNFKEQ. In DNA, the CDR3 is TGTGCCAGCAGCCCAGGACAGCGTAATGAAAAACTGTTTTTT. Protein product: CASSPGQRNEKLFF.

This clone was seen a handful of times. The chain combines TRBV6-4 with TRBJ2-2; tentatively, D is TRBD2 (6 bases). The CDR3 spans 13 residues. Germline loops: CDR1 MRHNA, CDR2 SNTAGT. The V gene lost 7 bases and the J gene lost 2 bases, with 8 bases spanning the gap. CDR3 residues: CASKEGNTGELFF. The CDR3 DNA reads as TGTGCCAGCAAGGAGGGAAACACCGGGGAGCTGTTTTTT.

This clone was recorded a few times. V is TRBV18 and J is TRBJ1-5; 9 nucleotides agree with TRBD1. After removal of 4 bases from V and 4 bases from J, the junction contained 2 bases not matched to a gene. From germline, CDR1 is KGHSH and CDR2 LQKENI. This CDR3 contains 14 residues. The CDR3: CASSLGTGNQPQHF. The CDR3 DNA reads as TGTGCCAGCTCACTCGGGACAGGGAATCAGCCCCAGCATTTT.

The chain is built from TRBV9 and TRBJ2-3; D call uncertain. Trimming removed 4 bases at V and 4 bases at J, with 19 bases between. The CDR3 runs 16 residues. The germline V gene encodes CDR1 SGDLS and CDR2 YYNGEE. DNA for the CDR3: TGTGCCAGCAGCCCCCACGGTCAGGTGTCCGCAGATACGCAGTATTTT. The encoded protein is CASSPHGQVSADTQYF.

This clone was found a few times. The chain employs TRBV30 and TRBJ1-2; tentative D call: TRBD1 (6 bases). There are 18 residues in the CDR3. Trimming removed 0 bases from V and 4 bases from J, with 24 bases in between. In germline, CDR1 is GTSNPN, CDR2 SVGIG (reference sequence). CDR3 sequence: CAWSVKSPFTQGLYGYTF. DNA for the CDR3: TGTGCCTGGAGTGTAAAATCACCCTTCACCCAGGGGCTCTATGGCTACACCTTC.

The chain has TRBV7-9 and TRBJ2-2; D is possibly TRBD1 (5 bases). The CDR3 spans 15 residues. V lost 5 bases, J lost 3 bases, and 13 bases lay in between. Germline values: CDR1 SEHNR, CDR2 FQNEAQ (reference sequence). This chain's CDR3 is CASSRQQAHTGELFF. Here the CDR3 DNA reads TGTGCCAGCAGCCGACAACAGGCGCACACCGGGGAGCTGTTTTTT.

The CDR3 DNA sequence: TGCGCCAGCAGTTCAGGAACAGGTTCACCCCTCCACTTT. Translating gives CASSSGTGSPLHF. The V call is TRBV5-1, the J call TRBJ1-6; D is perhaps TRBD1 (5 bases). Germline V CDR1 and CDR2: SGHRS, YFSETQ. This CDR3 is built from 13 residues. V lost 5 bases to trimming and J lost 9 bases, with 12 bases between them.

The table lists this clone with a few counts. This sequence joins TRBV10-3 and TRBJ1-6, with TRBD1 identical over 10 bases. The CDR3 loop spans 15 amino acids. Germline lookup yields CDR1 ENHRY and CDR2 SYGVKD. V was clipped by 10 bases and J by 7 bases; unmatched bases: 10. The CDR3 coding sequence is TGTGCCACCCAAATGGGACAGGGGAAAAATTCACCCCTCCACTTT. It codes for CATQMGQGKNSPLHF.

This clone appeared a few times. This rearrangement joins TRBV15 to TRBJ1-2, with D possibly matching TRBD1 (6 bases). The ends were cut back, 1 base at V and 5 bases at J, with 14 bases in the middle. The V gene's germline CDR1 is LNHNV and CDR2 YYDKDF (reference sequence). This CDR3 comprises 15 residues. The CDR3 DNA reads TGTGCCACCAGCAGAGGGGCGGGGGGCGCTTATGGCTACACCTTC. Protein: CATSRGAGGAYGYTF. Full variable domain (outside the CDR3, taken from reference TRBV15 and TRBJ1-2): DAMVIQNPRYQVTQFGKPVTLSCSQTLNHNVMYWYQQKSSQAPKLLFHYYDKDFNNEADTPDNFQSRRPNTSFCFLDIRSPGLGDTAMYLCATSRGAGGAYGYTFGSGTRLTVV.

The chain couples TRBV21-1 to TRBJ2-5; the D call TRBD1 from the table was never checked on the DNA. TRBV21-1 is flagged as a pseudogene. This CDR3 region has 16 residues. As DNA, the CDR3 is TGTGCCAGCAGCAAAGGCATAACAGGAACCGGGGAGACCCAGTACTTC. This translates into CASSKGITGTGETQYF.

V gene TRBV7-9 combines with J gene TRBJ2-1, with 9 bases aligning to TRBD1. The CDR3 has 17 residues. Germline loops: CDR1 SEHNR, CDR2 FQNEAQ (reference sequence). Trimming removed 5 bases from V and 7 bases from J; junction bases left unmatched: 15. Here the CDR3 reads CASSPAPGQGFYNEQFF. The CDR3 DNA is TGTGCCAGCAGCCCCGCACCGGGACAGGGCTTTTATAATGAGCAGTTCTTC. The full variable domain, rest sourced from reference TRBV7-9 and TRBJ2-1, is DTGVSQNPRHKITKRGQNVTFRCDPISEHNRLYWYRQTLGQGPEFLTYFQNEAQLEKSRLLSDRFSAERPKGSFSTLEIQRTEQGDSAMYLCASSPAPGQGFYNEQFFGPGTRLTVL.

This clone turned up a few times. CDR3 protein: CASSSGRQGPGAYGYTF. The DNA of the CDR3 is TGTGCCAGCAGCTCCGGGCGGCAGGGCCCGGGAGCCTATGGCTACACCTTC. The chain carries TRBV7-9 and TRBJ1-2; D might be TRBD1 (5 bases). Trimming pared 4 bases from V and 4 bases from J, leaving 22 bases between. Germline loops: CDR1 SEHNR, CDR2 FQNEAQ (reference sequence). This CDR3 region has 17 residues.